This is a list of T cell receptor beta chains from one sample in a study of cytomegalovirus exposure and HLA in healthy donors. The method was immunoSEQ multiplex PCR; TCRdb's version includes in-frame clones alone and lacks a portion of them. This sample carries around 150,000 clones, approximately 85% of them seen once, and the ten largest clones take roughly 7.8%. The specimen sequenced was PBMCs. Receptor source: a woman between 45 and 65 years old in good health and CMV-seropositive. CDR3s include the opening cysteine and the closing phenylalanine or tryptophan. Each record gives: V gene, D gene, J gene, clone size, CDR3 protein, CDR3 DNA. D genes are given only for firm matches. Part of the rows lack a size; the others show once, few, many or a class for expanded clones.

TRBV6-1	.	TRBJ1-1	.	CASSLSRVTEAFF	TGTGCCAGCAGTTTAAGCAGGGTCACTGAAGCTTTCTTT
TRBV7-9	.	TRBJ2-2	.	CASSLVPEFEDTGELFF	TGTGCCAGCAGCTTAGTCCCAGAATTCGAGGACACCGGGGAGCTGTTTTTT
TRBV27	TRBD1	TRBJ1-4	.	CASSQTDRVEKLFF	TGTGCCAGCAGTCAAACGGACAGGGTTGAAAAACTGTTTTTT
TRBV5-1	TRBD1	TRBJ1-6	.	CASKIGQGASPLHF	TGCGCCAGCAAGATCGGACAGGGGGCCTCACCCCTCCACTTT
TRBV9	.	TRBJ2-3	.	CASSLYTRWGDLDTQYF	TGTGCCAGCAGCCTCTACACTCGGTGGGGGGACCTAGATACGCAGTATTTT
TRBV2	.	TRBJ1-1	.	CASSLETLRGMNTEAFF	TGTGCCAGCAGTCTCGAGACACTAAGAGGGATGAACACTGAAGCTTTCTTT
TRBV2	TRBD1	TRBJ1-4	.	CASREGQVNEKLFF	TGTGCCAGCAGGGAGGGACAGGTTAATGAAAAACTGTTTTTT
TRBV27	TRBD1	TRBJ2-6	once	CASRPLGGTGANVLTF	TGTGCCAGCAGACCACTAGGGGGCACTGGGGCCAACGTCCTGACTTTC
TRBV19	TRBD1	TRBJ2-7	few	CASSITGTGGNEQYF	TGTGCCAGTAGTATTACAGGGACAGGGGGAAACGAGCAGTACTTC
TRBV19	TRBD1	TRBJ1-5	.	CASSIGGQGGQPQHF	TGTGCCAGTAGTATAGGAGGACAGGGTGGTCAGCCCCAGCATTTT
TRBV6-1	.	TRBJ2-5	.	CASSESAASEYQETQYF	TGTGCCAGCAGTGAAAGTGCTGCTAGCGAGTACCAAGAGACCCAGTACTTC
TRBV4-1	.	TRBJ1-1	.	CASSYGQNTEAFF	TGCGCCAGCAGCTACGGACAGAACACTGAAGCTTTCTTT
TRBV18	TRBD1	TRBJ1-1	once	CASSPSTGSNEAFF	TGTGCCAGCTCACCGTCGACAGGGTCTAATGAAGCTTTCTTT
TRBV28	.	TRBJ1-5	.	CASSSGNQPQHF	TGTGCCAGCAGTTCGGGGAATCAGCCCCAGCATTTT
TRBV6-6	TRBD2	TRBJ2-5	.	CASSYGGGGETQYF	TGTGCCAGCAGTTATGGGGGGGGAGGGGAGACCCAGTACTTC
TRBV10-3	TRBD1	TRBJ2-7	.	CAISRDRGDYEQYF	TGTGCCATCAGCCGGGACAGGGGGGACTACGAGCAGTACTTC
TRBV6-1	.	TRBJ2-1	.	CASSEGRNEQFF	TGTGCCAGCAGTGAAGGGAGGAATGAGCAGTTCTTC
TRBV19	TRBD1	TRBJ1-1	.	CASGLRQGARNTEAFF	TGTGCCAGTGGTCTCCGGCAGGGGGCGCGGAACACTGAAGCTTTCTTT
TRBV6-5	.	TRBJ2-7	.	CASSYRGSGDYEQYF	TGTGCCAGCAGTTATCGCGGATCAGGGGATTACGAGCAGTACTTC
TRBV6-1	TRBD2	TRBJ2-1	.	CASSGGGGGGYNEQFF	TGTGCCAGCAGTGGGGGAGGCGGCGGGGGGTACAATGAGCAGTTCTTC
TRBV5-1	.	TRBJ2-1	.	CASSFGAGGSYNEQFF	TGCGCCAGCAGCTTTGGGGCAGGTGGATCCTACAATGAGCAGTTCTTC
TRBV2	.	TRBJ2-7	.	CASSSDGTNVQYF	TGTGCCAGCAGCTCGGACGGGACAAACGTGCAGTACTTC
TRBV19	TRBD1	TRBJ1-4	.	CASSIDRAREKLFF	TGTGCCAGTAGTATTGACAGGGCGCGAGAAAAACTGTTTTTT
TRBV5-1	TRBD1	TRBJ2-2	few	CASTQGADTGELFF	TGCGCCAGCACCCAGGGGGCCGACACCGGGGAGCTGTTTTTT
TRBV27	.	TRBJ2-1	.	CASSSRHALNEQFF	TGTGCCAGCAGTTCCCGACATGCCTTAAATGAGCAGTTCTTC
TRBV18	TRBD2	TRBJ2-2	.	CASSPGLAGTYTGELFF	TGTGCCAGCTCCCCCGGACTAGCGGGAACGTACACCGGGGAGCTGTTTTTT
TRBV4-2	TRBD2	TRBJ2-5	few	CASSLGTSGVVETQYF	TGTGCCAGCAGTCTTGGAACTAGCGGGGTTGTAGAGACCCAGTACTTC
TRBV6-5	TRBD2	TRBJ2-3	.	CASSYTGGATDTQYF	TGTGCCAGCAGTTACACGGGGGGGGCCACAGATACGCAGTATTTT
TRBV2	TRBD1	TRBJ1-3	.	CASLGGQGDSGNTIYF	TGTGCCAGCTTAGGAGGACAGGGGGACTCTGGAAACACCATATATTTT